This entry lists 26 T cell receptor beta chains sequenced from one sample in a study of T cells expressing NK-cell markers. From its re-call of the 5' RACE reads, TCRdb lists each CDR3 protein once, without DNA. The sample table includes 500,000 to 700,000 distinct CDR3 sequences. The specimen sequenced was blood T cells: a sorted CD56 or NKG2C T cell subset, CD4+ or CD8+ T cells, or bulk PBMC T cells (not recorded which). These receptors were collected from a man aged 18 to 30 in good health.

The CDR3 loop reads CASTDYGPGNSYNEQFF. The rearrangement links TRBV5-1 to TRBJ2-1; the D gene TCRdb calls, TRBD2, cannot be checked with no DNA. Germline assignment: CDR1 SGHRS and CDR2 YFSETQ. CDR3 size: 17 residues.

The rearrangement uses TRBV30 and TRBJ2-3. Germline CDR1 and CDR2: GTSNPN and SVGIG (reference sequence). The CDR3 is made up of 11 amino acids. CDR3 region: CAWSVLQEQYF.

The gene calls are TRBV12-3 or TRBV12-4 and TRBJ2-7; there is no DNA to check the TCRdb D call of TRBD1. The CDR3 covers 14 residues. CDR3 residues: CASTPGGLPYEQYF.

This rearrangement joins TRBV7-8 to TRBJ2-5; TCRdb names TRBD1, which stays unverified in the absence of DNA. Germline V CDR1 and CDR2: SGHVS, FQNEAQ. The CDR3 consists of 15 residues. CDR3: CASSLEWGAQETQYF.

The chain employs TRBV7-2 and TRBJ2-1; the TRBD2 assignment by TCRdb is unverifiable without DNA. Germline-derived CDR1 and CDR2 are SGHTA and FQGNSA. The CDR3 extends over 16 amino acids. The CDR3 sequence is CASSPVEAGSYNEQFF.

The V gene is TRBV4-2, the J gene TRBJ2-4; TCRdb's D gene call, TRBD1, goes unchecked for lack of DNA. The germline V gene encodes CDR1 LGHNA and CDR2 YNFKEQ. The CDR3 loop spans 16 amino acids. This chain's CDR3 is CASSPLSRAAKNIQYF.

The CDR3 loop is CASSLVAGGLSNEQFF. This sequence joins TRBV5-1 and TRBJ2-1; absent DNA, TCRdb's TRBD2 call cannot be checked. The CDR3 is made up of 16 amino acids. In germline, CDR1 is SGHRS, CDR2 YFSETQ.

The CDR3 region is CASSVLETKNEQLF. The chain combines TRBV18 with TRBJ2-1. This CDR3 region has 14 residues. The V gene's germline CDR1 is KGHSH and CDR2 LQKENI.

J is TRBJ1-3 and V is TRBV6-1; TCRdb gives TRBD1 as the D gene, but with no DNA this cannot be confirmed. Germline CDR1 MNHNS, CDR2 SASEGT. The CDR3 contains 15 residues. The CDR3 sequence: CASRATRDAGNTIYF.

The chain uses TRBV12-3 or TRBV12-4 and TRBJ2-2; as DNA is missing, the TRBD1 call by TCRdb cannot be tested. The CDR3 length is 16 residues. The CDR3 sequence: CASSLLPGQHTGELFF.

The CDR3 protein is CASSFSAGGLEEQFF. V usage is TRBV5-1 and J usage is TRBJ2-1; TCRdb selects TRBD2, and the lack of DNA leaves this call unchecked. The CDR3 covers 15 residues. Germline V gene lookup returns CDR1 SGHRS and CDR2 YFSETQ.

The chain uses TRBV6-1 and TRBJ2-2; there is no DNA to check the TCRdb D call of TRBD2. Germline V gene data show CDR1 as MNHNS and CDR2 as SASEGT. The CDR3 length is 18 residues. The CDR3: CASSPPWDYQRNTGELFF.

The rearrangement links TRBV7-9 to TRBJ2-1; TCRdb's D gene call, TRBD2, goes unchecked for lack of DNA. The CDR3 length is 16 residues. Germline lookup yields CDR1 SEHNR and CDR2 FQNEAQ (reference sequence). The chain's CDR3 is CASSSGLSGISDEQFF. Full variable domain (remainder filled in from reference TRBV7-9 and TRBJ2-1): DTGVSQNPRHKITKRGQNVTFRCDPISEHNRLYWYRQTLGQGPEFLTYFQNEAQLEKSRLLSDRFSAERPKGSFSTLEIQRTEQGDSAMYLCASSSGLSGISDEQFFGPGTRLTVL.

The chain's CDR3 is CASSGPGLAGVRETQYF. V and J are TRBV7-9 and TRBJ2-5; TCRdb selects TRBD2, and the lack of DNA leaves this call unchecked. Germline V gene lookup returns CDR1 SEHNR and CDR2 FQNEAQ (reference sequence). The CDR3 runs 17 residues.

V usage is TRBV6-5 and J usage is TRBJ2-7; checking the TCRdb D call of TRBD1 is not possible without DNA. The CDR3 extends over 16 amino acids. Germline CDR1 MNHEY, CDR2 SVGAGI. The CDR3 reads CASSFQTGPHLYEQYF.

The genes are TRBV20-1 and TRBJ1-1; checking the TCRdb D call of TRBD1 is not possible without DNA. Germline V gene sequence: CDR1 DFQATT, CDR2 SNEGSKA (reference sequence). The CDR3 is 12 residues long. CDR3 sequence: CSARLAPVEAFF.

The rearrangement links TRBV2 to TRBJ1-1. The CDR3 extends over 14 amino acids. CDR1 and CDR2 (germline): SNHLY, FYNNEI. This chain's CDR3 is CASSAKVKGTEAFF.

The chain couples TRBV7-3 to TRBJ2-3; the D call from TCRdb, TRBD2, cannot be confirmed without DNA. The CDR3 contains 16 residues. Germline CDR1 and CDR2: SGHTA and FQGTGA. Here the CDR3 reads CASSLQREGPTDTQYF.

The chain joins TRBV10-3 to TRBJ1-2; TCRdb's D gene call, TRBD1, goes unchecked for lack of DNA. This CDR3 is built from 11 residues. Germline V CDR1 and CDR2: ENHRY, SYGVKD. The CDR3 region is CAISPGSGYTF.

The chain joins TRBV5-1 to TRBJ2-1; TCRdb returns TRBD1, unconfirmable since there is no DNA. The germline V gene encodes CDR1 SGHRS and CDR2 YFSETQ. CDR3 size: 15 residues. This CDR3 is CASSSTGLRVNEQFF.

The chain carries TRBV12-3 or TRBV12-4 and TRBJ2-6; as DNA is missing, the TRBD2 call by TCRdb cannot be tested. This CDR3 region has 21 residues. The CDR3 region is CASSFLDSWTSGGAGANVLTF.

The CDR3 loop is CSARLPLRYEQYF. V is TRBV20-1 and J is TRBJ2-7. The CDR3 runs 13 residues. The germline CDR1 and CDR2 sequences are DFQATT and SNEGSKA (reference sequence).

The chain joins TRBV6-2 or TRBV6-3 to TRBJ2-5; TCRdb lists TRBD1, though no DNA is available to test this call. The CDR3 has 13 residues. The germline V gene has CDR1 MNHEY and CDR2 SVGEGT. The CDR3: CASRGTAQETQYF.

The rearrangement links TRBV9 to TRBJ2-3. The germline V gene encodes CDR1 SGDLS and CDR2 YYNGEE. The CDR3 has 15 amino acids. The CDR3 is CASSVGVFSTDTQYF. The whole variable domain, remainder taken from reference TRBV9 and TRBJ2-3, is DSGVTQTPKHLITATGQRVTLRCSPRSGDLSVYWYQQSLDQGLQFLIQYYNGEERAKGNILERFSAQQFPDLHSELNLSSLELGDSALYFCASSVGVFSTDTQYFGPGTRLTVL.

The chain couples TRBV27 to TRBJ1-5; TCRdb lists TRBD1, though no DNA is available to test this call. The CDR3 loop spans 14 amino acids. Germline-derived CDR1 and CDR2 are MNHEY and SMNVEV (reference sequence). The CDR3 is CASRKGQGHQPQHF.

V and J are TRBV27 and TRBJ2-2; TCRdb proposes TRBD2, but this gene call is untestable without DNA. Germline-derived CDR1 and CDR2 are MNHEY and SMNVEV (reference sequence). This CDR3 region has 16 residues. The CDR3 spells CASSPTSGSIVGELFF.